The next 19 T cell receptor beta chains were all read from a single sample in a study of cytomegalovirus exposure and HLA in healthy donors. Primers: 60 Vbeta forward and 13 Jbeta reverse. Data came from immunoSEQ multiplex PCR; TCRdb stores just in-frame clones and leaves some out. The repertoire holds around 160,000 clones, with around four fifths as singletons. Sequencing was carried out using PBMCs. The receptors originated from a man younger than 35 in good health and CMV-seropositive.

DNA of the CDR3: TGTGCCAGCAGCTCCCGGGACACGGATGTCGAGACCCAGTACTTC. Residues: CASSSRDTDVETQYF. The V and J genes are TRBV9 and TRBJ2-5; perhaps TRBD1 as D (6 bases). This CDR3 is 15 amino acids long. Trimming pared 4 bases from V and 5 bases from J, leaving 18 bases between. Germline CDR1 SGDLS, CDR2 YYNGEE.

V and J are TRBV7-6 and TRBJ1-5, with 8 positions matching TRBD1. The CDR3 length is 15 residues. Germline values: CDR1 SGHVS, CDR2 FNYEAQ. V shed 5 bases and J 3 bases; nucleotides not matched to a gene: 6. The CDR3 DNA reads TGTGCCAGCAGCCCCGACAGGGGTCTCAATCAGCCCCAGCATTTT. Translation gives CASSPDRGLNQPQHF.

This chain uses TRBV28 with TRBJ2-1; D gene uncertain. CDR3 length: 13 amino acids. The germline gives CDR1 MDHEN, CDR2 SYDVKM. V lost 8 bases to trimming and J lost 0 bases, with 8 bases between them. Here the CDR3 reads CASVPNSYNEQFF. CDR3 in DNA: TGTGCCAGCGTCCCTAACTCCTACAATGAGCAGTTCTTC.

The rearrangement joins TRBV15 to TRBJ1-3, with D perhaps TRBD1 (6 bases). There are 15 residues in the CDR3. From germline, CDR1 is LNHNV and CDR2 YYDKDF (reference sequence). Trimming stripped 5 bases from V and 4 bases from J, with 15 bases between. The CDR3 DNA is TGTGCCACCAGCCCAGGGGTTCTCGCAGGAAACACCATATATTTT. Translated: CATSPGVLAGNTIYF.

This sequence joins TRBV19 and TRBJ1-1, with D unclear. This CDR3 contains 12 residues. The germline V gene has CDR1 LNHDA and CDR2 SQIVND (reference sequence). Trimming stripped 5 bases from V and 7 bases from J, with 11 bases between. The CDR3 reads CASSPGEGEAFF. For the CDR3, the DNA is TGTGCCAGTAGTCCCGGAGAGGGTGAAGCTTTCTTT.

The count of this clone is one. The rearrangement joins TRBV18 to TRBJ1-4; 9 bases agree with TRBD1. CDR1 KGHSH and CDR2 LQKENI come from the germline V gene. Losses at the gene ends were 3 bases for V and 7 bases for J; bases not matched to a gene: 9. The CDR3 extends over 16 amino acids. The CDR3 region is CASSPEAGTGSEKLFF. Here the CDR3 DNA reads TGTGCCAGCTCACCGGAGGCAGGGACAGGGTCTGAAAAACTGTTTTTT. Full variable domain (rest looked up from reference TRBV18 and TRBJ1-4): NAGVMQNPRHLVRRRGQEARLRCSPMKGHSHVYWYRQLPEEGLKFMVYLQKENIIDESGMPKERFSAEFPKEGPSILRIQQVVRGDSAAYFCASSPEAGTGSEKLFFGSGTQLSVL.

The chain is built from TRBV5-1 and TRBJ2-1; D not resolved. Trimming stripped 0 bases from V and 15 bases from J, with 13 bases between. CDR1 is SGHRS, CDR2 YFSETQ, per germline. The CDR3 contains 12 residues. The CDR3 protein is CASSLGPDRWFF. Written as DNA, the CDR3 is TGCGCCAGCAGCTTGGGTCCAGATCGTTGGTTCTTC.

The rearrangement links TRBV15 to TRBJ2-2, with 7 bases fitting TRBD2. The germline CDR1 and CDR2 sequences are LNHNV and YYDKDF (reference sequence). Trimming at V came to 0 bases and at J to 1 base, leaving 2 bases not matched to a gene. The CDR3 has 16 amino acids. CDR3 in DNA: TGTGCCACCAGCAGAGAGGGGGGGTGGAACACCGGGGAGCTGTTTTTT. Translating gives CATSREGGWNTGELFF.

V gene TRBV28 combines with J gene TRBJ2-3; 14 bases line up with TRBD2. With V trimmed by 7 bases and J by 1 base, 10 bases remained unmatched. This CDR3 has 18 residues. Germline values: CDR1 MDHEN, CDR2 SYDVKM. The CDR3, as DNA: TGTGCCAGCATCCAACCAGGGACTAGCGGGAGCGGCACAGATACGCAGTATTTT. It codes for CASIQPGTSGSGTDTQYF.

The rearrangement uses TRBV19 and TRBJ2-7; 7 nucleotides align to TRBD2. Germline V gene data show CDR1 as LNHDA and CDR2 as SQIVND (reference sequence). V lost 5 bases to trimming and J lost 3 bases; unmatched junction nucleotides: 7. The CDR3 is 14 amino acids. The CDR3 protein is CASSGASGGYEQYF. The CDR3 DNA is TGTGCCAGTAGTGGGGCTAGCGGCGGCTACGAGCAGTACTTC.

The V call is TRBV5-4, the J call TRBJ2-7; TRBD1 aligns across 7 bases. The J segment lost 2 bases and the V segment lost 4 bases, leaving 12 bases of the junction unmatched. CDR1 is SGHNT, CDR2 YYREEE, per germline (reference sequence). This CDR3 has 16 residues. The CDR3 DNA follows: TGTGCCAGCAGCCCCCGCACAGGGGCCCCAACCTACGAGCAGTACTTC. It is translated as CASSPRTGAPTYEQYF.

This clone was detected once. The genes are TRBV7-8 and TRBJ2-1; no clear D. This CDR3 region has 11 residues. Per the germline V gene, CDR1 is SGHVS and CDR2 is FQNEAQ. Deletions cut 9 bases from V and 7 bases from J, with 10 bases between. CDR3 in amino acids: CASTKLNEQFF. CDR3 DNA sequence: TGTGCCAGTACGAAGCTAAATGAGCAGTTCTTC.

This chain uses TRBV4-2 with TRBJ2-5; 10 bases agree with TRBD2. Per germline, CDR1 LGHNA and CDR2 YNFKEQ. V trimming: 3 bases; J trimming: 2 bases; junction bases outside the gene matches: 9. CDR3 length: 17 amino acids. CDR3 loop: CASSHATGTSEQETQYF. The CDR3, as DNA: TGTGCCAGCAGCCATGCCACGGGGACTAGCGAGCAAGAGACCCAGTACTTC.

The chain uses TRBV27 and TRBJ1-5; possible D gene TRBD1, 6 bases. Germline CDR1 reads MNHEY; CDR2 reads SMNVEV (reference sequence). V gave up 5 bases and J gave up 5 bases, with 16 bases separating them. This CDR3 is built from 15 residues. The CDR3 region is CASSRGAAYDQPQHF. CDR3 DNA sequence: TGTGCCAGCAGTCGGGGGGCCGCCTATGATCAGCCCCAGCATTTT.

This clone was counted only a few times. V is TRBV11-2 and J is TRBJ2-5; 9 nucleotides line up with TRBD1. The CDR3 totals 15 residues. Germline V CDR1 and CDR2: SGHAT, FQNNGV. V shed 5 bases and J 7 bases; nucleotides not matched to a gene: 11. The CDR3: CASSPGTGSLATQYF. CDR3 DNA: TGTGCCAGCAGCCCCGGGACAGGGTCTCTAGCGACCCAGTACTTC.

The chain links TRBV30 to TRBJ1-4; D is unclear. CDR3 length equals 16 residues. Germline CDR1 and CDR2: GTSNPN and SVGIG (reference sequence). V was pared by 3 bases and J by 0 bases, with 14 bases between. The CDR3: CAWRRDLEATNEKLFF. As DNA, the CDR3 is TGTGCCTGGAGACGGGATTTAGAAGCAACTAATGAAAAACTGTTTTTT.

The CDR3 is CASSRRDREETQYF. The CDR3 region has the DNA TGTGCCAGCTCACGCCGGGACAGAGAAGAGACCCAGTACTTC. The chain has TRBV18 and TRBJ2-5; 7 bases are a match to TRBD1. CDR3 size: 14 residues. V shed 4 bases, J shed 3 bases, and the junction held 5 bases outside the gene matches. Germline CDR1 and CDR2: KGHSH and LQKENI.

V usage is TRBV4-1 and J usage is TRBJ1-1; the D is unclear. V lost 4 bases to trimming and J lost 0 bases, with 12 bases between them. The CDR3 is 15 amino acids. Per the germline V gene, CDR1 is MGHRA and CDR2 is YSYEKL. CDR3 amino acids: CASSLKQSMNTEAFF. The CDR3 DNA reads as TGCGCCAGCAGCCTTAAACAGTCCATGAACACTGAAGCTTTCTTT.

The chain is built from TRBV2 and TRBJ2-7, with TRBD1 as a possible D gene (5 bases). The CDR3 sequence is 14 residues long. The germline CDR1 and CDR2 sequences are SNHLY and FYNNEI. Between the trimmed V and J ends, which lost 8 bases and 3 bases, there was a span of 17 bases. CDR3 loop: CASDQGSQLYEQYF. CDR3 nucleotide sequence: TGTGCCAGCGATCAGGGCTCCCAACTCTACGAGCAGTACTTC.